The 27 T cell receptor beta chains below all came from one sample that was sequenced in a study of CD8 T cells in ankylosing spondylitis. TCRdb ran MiXCR on the 5' RACE reads and lists one entry per CDR3 protein. Seen here are more than 35,000 distinct CDR3 sequences, 6% observed once, and the top ten hold approximately 12%. The sample was blood, either unsorted or a sorted T cell fraction (not recorded which). The receptors were gathered from a male donor with ankylosing spondylitis or in good health (not recorded which).

This clonotype was observed many times. V is TRBV20-1 and J is TRBJ2-3; weak D call: TRBD2 (6 bases). The CDR3 length is 14 residues. V lost 7 bases, J lost 0 bases, and 14 bases lay in between. Germline V gene data show CDR1 as DFQATT and CDR2 as SNEGSKA (reference sequence). CDR3 amino acids: CSGRASESTDTQYF. In DNA, the CDR3 is TGCAGTGGAAGGGCTAGCGAGAGCACAGATACGCAGTATTTT.

At least ten counts were recorded for this clonotype. The rearrangement joins TRBV6-5 to TRBJ2-3; 10 bases fit TRBD2. CDR3 length: 15 amino acids. V gave up 1 base and J gave up 3 bases; unmatched junction bases: 1. The germline CDR1 and CDR2 sequences are MNHEY and SVGAGI. CDR3 nucleotide sequence: TGTGCCAGCAGTTACTTTAGCGGGAGGACAGATACGCAGTATTTT. This encodes CASSYFSGRTDTQYF.

This clonotype ranks as hyperexpanded. The gene calls are TRBV28 and TRBJ2-7, with 9 positions matching TRBD2. This CDR3 contains 15 residues. The germline V gene encodes CDR1 MDHEN and CDR2 SYDVKM. J gave up 2 bases and V 2 bases, and 4 bases lay outside the gene matches. The CDR3 DNA sequence: TGTGCCAGCAGTTTAGGGATAGCGGGAGCCTACGAGCAGTACTTC. Translation gives CASSLGIAGAYEQYF.

At least ten counts were recorded for this clonotype. The genes are TRBV5-4 and TRBJ2-3; possibly TRBD1 for D (6 bases). This CDR3 region has 14 residues. V lost 4 bases and J lost 3, with 12 bases in between. Germline CDR1 is SGHNT and CDR2 is YYREEE (reference sequence). CDR3 coding DNA: TGTGCCAGCAGCCGACCGGGACAAACAGATACGCAGTATTTT. This codes for CASSRPGQTDTQYF.

This clonotype occurred many times. CDR3 bases: TGTGCCAGCAGCCCAGAGTGGGGCGGAATCTATGGCTACACCTTC. This translates into CASSPEWGGIYGYTF. V is TRBV11-2 and J is TRBJ1-2; tentatively, D is TRBD1 (5 bases). Germline values: CDR1 SGHAT, CDR2 FQNNGV. CDR3 length: 15 amino acids. Trimming stripped 5 bases from V and 4 bases from J, with 17 bases between.

This clonotype was seen ten or more times. V and J are TRBV5-1 and TRBJ2-6; D not resolved. V shed 2 bases and J shed 0 bases, with 15 bases lying between them. The CDR3 spans 18 residues. Germline V gives CDR1 SGHRS, CDR2 YFSETQ. CDR3 sequence (DNA): TGCGCCAGCAGCTTTACCAGGAGCACTATCTCTGGGGCCAACGTCCTGACTTTC. Translation: CASSFTRSTISGANVLTF.

This clonotype was recorded at least ten times. This rearrangement joins TRBV2 to TRBJ2-5, with no clear D. There are 13 residues in the CDR3. The germline V gene encodes CDR1 SNHLY and CDR2 FYNNEI. Trimming stripped 4 bases from V and 4 bases from J, with 10 bases between. The CDR3 region has the DNA TGTGCCAGCAGTGTTGCGGTTCCAGAGACCCAGTACTTC. It translates to CASSVAVPETQYF.

V and J are TRBV7-9 and TRBJ2-5; D gene uncertain. The CDR3 spans 14 residues. V lost 4 bases, J lost 5 bases, and 14 bases lay in between. CDR1 and CDR2 (germline): SEHNR, FQNEAQ (reference sequence). This CDR3 is CASSYPLPSETQYF. DNA of the CDR3: TGTGCCAGCAGCTACCCTTTACCTTCGGAGACCCAGTACTTC.

In its sample, this clonotype was seen many times. The J gene is TRBJ1-6, the V gene TRBV5-4, with a tentative D call TRBD1 (6 bases). Germline V gene sequence: CDR1 SGHNT, CDR2 YYREEE (reference sequence). Trimming left V 2 bases short and J 7 bases short, with 13 bases between. The CDR3 has 15 residues. In DNA form, the CDR3 reads TGTGCCAGCAGCTTTCGGACAGTGGGGAATTCACCCCTCCACTTT. Encoded protein: CASSFRTVGNSPLHF.

The CDR3 DNA is TGTGCCAGCAGCCTCTCGGGACAGCTCCAAGAGACCCAGTACTTC. As protein: CASSLSGQLQETQYF. V and J are TRBV7-2 and TRBJ2-5, with TRBD1 identical over 7 bases. V shed 5 bases and J 1 base; nucleotides not matched to a gene: 7. Per germline, CDR1 SGHTA and CDR2 FQGNSA. There are 15 residues in the CDR3.

The table lists this clonotype with many counts. The chain is built from TRBV28 and TRBJ1-1; 8 positions agree with TRBD1. V shed 2 bases and J 4 bases; nucleotides not matched to a gene: 9. CDR3 length equals 16 residues. Germline CDR1 is MDHEN and CDR2 is SYDVKM. CDR3 protein: CASSLNIGGTGTEAFF. In nucleotides, the CDR3 is TGTGCCAGCAGTTTAAACATTGGCGGGACAGGCACTGAAGCTTTCTTT.

This clonotype was picked up many times. A clone one base away is much larger, so this may be a read error. The CDR3 nucleotides are TGTGCCAGCAGCACCCCGGAGAGGGATGAGCAGTTCTTC. Residues: CASSTPERDEQFF. The chain joins TRBV9 to TRBJ2-1; possibly TRBD2 for D (5 bases). V was cut by 4 bases and J by 8 bases, with 13 bases left in between. Germline CDR1 is SGDLS and CDR2 is YYNGEE. The CDR3 totals 13 residues.

This clonotype was recorded at least ten times. The chain couples TRBV19 to TRBJ2-1; TRBD2 might be the D (5 bases). This CDR3 has 13 residues. Germline V gives CDR1 LNHDA, CDR2 SQIVND (reference sequence). Between the trimmed V and J ends, which lost 3 bases and 5 bases, there was a span of 8 bases. The CDR3 DNA is TGTGCCAGTAGTATGGAGGTAAACAATGAGCAGTTCTTC. Translation gives CASSMEVNNEQFF.

This clonotype came up many times. One junction end does not reproduce the germline sequence, and a read error may be involved. The chain employs TRBV6-5 and TRBJ1-6; maybe TRBD1 (5 bases). Looked up from germline, CDR1 is MNHEY and CDR2 is SVGAGI. This CDR3 contains 12 residues. The CDR3 DNA follows: TGTGCCAGCGGCACAGGTGATTCGCCCCTCCACTTT. Its translation: CASGTGDSPLHF.

With regard to this clonotype: The junction shows a germline mismatch at one end, possibly a read error. The chain couples TRBV5-1 to TRBJ2-2; D is uncertain. The CDR3 consists of 15 residues. Germline CDR1 is SGHRS and CDR2 is YFSETQ. The CDR3 DNA sequence: TGCGCCAGCAGCTTGCGGCACCCGAACACCGAGGAGCTGTTTTTT. It yields the protein CASSLRHPNTEELFF.

This clonotype was recorded a few times. The chain joins TRBV5-8 to TRBJ2-7; D gene unclear. From germline, CDR1 is SGHTS and CDR2 YDEGEE. Trimming took 4 bases from V and 3 from J, leaving 17 bases between them. CDR3 length equals 15 residues. The CDR3 DNA follows: TGTGCCAGCAGCCCTCGGGCCTTCTTCGTCTACGAGCAGTACTTC. Translating gives CASSPRAFFVYEQYF.

The chain joins TRBV30 to TRBJ1-1; 7 bases are a match to TRBD1. Germline trimming cut 8 bases from V and 5 bases from J; bases unmatched to any gene: 8. This CDR3 region has 12 residues. Germline-derived CDR1 and CDR2 are GTSNPN and SVGIG (reference sequence). The CDR3 reads CARSQGITEAFF. CDR3 in DNA: TGTGCCCGGTCACAGGGGATTACTGAAGCTTTCTTT. Drawing the rest from reference TRBV30 and TRBJ1-1, the complete variable domain is SQTIHQWPATLVQPVGSPLSLECTVEGTSNPNLYWYRQAAGRGLQLLFYSVGIGQISSEVPQNLSASRPQDRQFILSSKKLLLSDSGFYLCARSQGITEAFFGQGTRLTVV.

The sample holds many counts of this clonotype. The chain has TRBV20-1 and TRBJ1-5, with D hard to call. The CDR3 is 13 residues long. Germline lookup yields CDR1 DFQATT and CDR2 SNEGSKA (reference sequence). Trimming cost V 7 bases and J 6 bases, with 16 bases left between them. The CDR3 here is CSGRHRSGQPQHF. CDR3 nucleotide sequence: TGCAGTGGGAGACACCGGTCGGGTCAGCCCCAGCATTTT.

This clonotype came up a few times. An end of the junction differs from the germline gene, which may be a read error. This sequence joins TRBV20-1 and TRBJ2-5; 8 bases align to TRBD1. CDR3 length: 17 residues. Germline loops: CDR1 DFQATT, CDR2 SNEGSKA (reference sequence). The CDR3 DNA follows: TGCTGTGCTAGAGCCAACGCAGGGGGCGGGATTCAAGAGACCCAGTACTTC. It codes for CCARANAGGGIQETQYF.

In this sample, this clonotype turned up many times. The chain employs TRBV6-2 or TRBV6-3 and TRBJ1-5; D call uncertain. The CDR3 is made up of 14 amino acids. Trimming pared 5 bases from V and 0 bases from J, leaving 8 bases between. Germline CDR1 MNHEY, CDR2 SVGEGT. The CDR3 nucleotides read TGTGCCAGCAGTACGCGACGTAGCAATCAGCCCCAGCATTTT. This gives the protein CASSTRRSNQPQHF.

The sample holds many counts of this clonotype. The chain recombines TRBV25-1 with TRBJ2-7, with no clear D. The CDR3 runs 12 residues. The V end lost 4 bases, the J end lost 5 bases, and 9 bases lay between the germline ends. CDR1 is MGHDK, CDR2 SYGVNS, per germline. The CDR3 bases are TGTGCCAGCAGTGTTTTCGGTGACGAGCAGTACTTC. This translates into CASSVFGDEQYF.

This clonotype has a count of ten or more. This rearrangement joins TRBV27 to TRBJ1-4; no firm D call. Trimming left V 5 bases short and J 0 bases short, with 7 bases between. Germline V CDR1 and CDR2: MNHEY, SMNVEV (reference sequence). The CDR3 runs to 14 residues. The CDR3 DNA sequence: TGTGCCAGCAGTATGGGTTCAACTAATGAAAAACTGTTTTTT. Amino acid sequence: CASSMGSTNEKLFF. Full variable domain (remainder filled in from reference TRBV27 and TRBJ1-4): EAQVTQNPRYLITVTGKKLTVTCSQNMNHEYMSWYRQDPGLGLRQIYYSMNVEVTDKGDVPEGYKVSRKEKRNFPLILESPSPNQTSLYFCASSMGSTNEKLFFGSGTQLSVL.

This clonotype was recorded at least ten times. This chain links TRBV29-1 with TRBJ2-2; D might be TRBD2 (5 bases). V was pared by 7 bases and J by 1 base, with 10 bases between. Germline V lookup: CDR1 SQVTM, CDR2 ANQGSEA. The CDR3 runs to 13 residues. The CDR3 spells CSGYRGNTGELFF. The CDR3, as DNA: TGCAGCGGGTACCGGGGGAACACCGGGGAGCTGTTTTTT.

This clonotype was seen many times. The rearrangement uses TRBV29-1 and TRBJ2-1, with a tentative D call TRBD1 (5 bases). This CDR3 is built from 13 residues. V was clipped by 1 base and J by 4 bases, with 8 bases between them. The V gene's germline CDR1 is SQVTM and CDR2 ANQGSEA. The CDR3 coding sequence is TGCAGCGTTGAAGGGGGCCTATACAATGAGCAGTTCTTC. Translated: CSVEGGLYNEQFF.

This clonotype was seen repeatedly, ten times or more. One end of the junction does not line up with germline, which may come from a read error. The chain is built from TRBV5-1 and TRBJ2-5; the match to TRBD1 covers 9 bases. The CDR3 extends over 14 amino acids. Germline V gives CDR1 SGHRS, CDR2 YFSETQ. This CDR3 is CTSTGQGVGETQYF. CDR3 in DNA: TGCACCAGTACGGGACAGGGAGTCGGAGAGACCCAGTACTTC. The whole variable domain, remainder taken from reference TRBV5-1 and TRBJ2-5, is KAGVTQTPRYLIKTRGQQVTLSCSPISGHRSVSWYQQTPGQGLQFLFEYFSETQRNKGNFPGRFSGRQFSNSRSEMNVSTLELGDSALYLCTSTGQGVGETQYFGPGTRLLVL.

In its sample, this clonotype was seen many times. The chain couples TRBV5-6 to TRBJ1-1; a possible D gene is TRBD1 (5 bases). Trimming stripped 0 bases from V and 4 bases from J, with 16 bases between. This CDR3 is built from 16 residues. CDR1 SGHDT and CDR2 YYEEEE come from the germline V gene. The chain's CDR3 is CASSLVSGARSTEAFF. CDR3 sequence (DNA): TGTGCCAGCAGCTTGGTGTCCGGGGCGCGGAGCACTGAAGCTTTCTTT.

This clonotype was seen more than once but under ten times. The V gene is TRBV29-1, the J gene TRBJ1-2; 7 positions match TRBD1. The CDR3 spans 15 residues. Germline assignment: CDR1 SQVTM and CDR2 ANQGSEA. With 1 base clipped from V and 4 bases from J, the junction kept 9 bases outside the gene matches. CDR3: CSVEGATGATYGYTF. CDR3 in DNA: TGCAGCGTTGAAGGGGCCACAGGGGCGACCTATGGCTACACCTTC.